What follows are 8 T cell receptor beta chains derived from one specimen sequenced in a study of STAT5B mutations in CD4+ large granular lymphocyte leukemia. Using immunoSEQ multiplex PCR, the repertoire was profiled, and TCRdb retains in-frame clones only, with some absent. The table lists 25,000 to 30,000 clones, over 70% of them singletons. Sequenced input: CD4+ T cells from blood buffy coats. The origin of the receptors is a human donor in good health.

This rearrangement joins TRBV14 to TRBJ1-5; no clear D. The CDR3 extends over 13 amino acids. Trimming left V 5 bases short and J 2 bases short, with 7 bases between. The V gene's germline CDR1 is SGHDN and CDR2 FVKESK. DNA for the CDR3: TGTGCCAGCAGCGGGAGCGGCAATCAGCCCCAGCATTTT. It codes for CASSGSGNQPQHF.

This rearrangement joins TRBV7-9 to TRBJ2-5, with D maybe TRBD1 (6 bases). The CDR3 runs to 13 residues. Trimming left V 6 bases short and J 5 bases short, with 13 bases between. The germline CDR1 and CDR2 sequences are SEHNR and FQNEAQ (reference sequence). As DNA, the CDR3 is TGTGCCAGCAGTTCCGGGACATTCGAGACCCAGTACTTC. Amino acid sequence: CASSSGTFETQYF.

This chain links TRBV28 with TRBJ1-4, with 7 bases aligning to TRBD1. This CDR3 has 15 residues. Germline CDR1 MDHEN, CDR2 SYDVKM. The ends lost 3 bases at V and 5 bases at J; junction bases unmatched: 6. As DNA, the CDR3 is TGTGCCAGCAGTTTGGTGGACAGGCTAAATGAAAAACTGTTTTTT. It translates to CASSLVDRLNEKLFF.

This clone has just one count. The rearrangement joins TRBV30 to TRBJ1-1; D is unclear. The CDR3 is made up of 12 amino acids. Per germline, CDR1 GTSNPN and CDR2 SVGIG (reference sequence). Trimming shortened V by 8 bases and J by 8 bases, and 18 bases separated the two germline ends. CDR3 sequence reads: CAQRPGPIEAFF. The CDR3 DNA reads as TGTGCCCAACGACCGGGCCCCATCGAAGCTTTCTTT.

J is TRBJ2-3 and V is TRBV9, with 11 bases fitting TRBD2. The germline V gene has CDR1 SGDLS and CDR2 YYNGEE. This CDR3 contains 17 residues. Trimming removed 0 bases from V and 7 bases from J; junction bases left unmatched: 10. The CDR3 protein is CASSVAGLAGGGNTQYF. CDR3 in DNA: TGTGCCAGCAGCGTAGCAGGGCTAGCGGGGGGAGGGAATACGCAGTATTTT. The full variable domain, rest sourced from reference TRBV9 and TRBJ2-3, is DSGVTQTPKHLITATGQRVTLRCSPRSGDLSVYWYQQSLDQGLQFLIQYYNGEERAKGNILERFSAQQFPDLHSELNLSSLELGDSALYFCASSVAGLAGGGNTQYFGPGTRLTVL.

This clone was detected a few times. The chain links TRBV14 to TRBJ1-5; D unclear. The CDR3 totals 13 residues. V was cut by 2 bases and J by 5 bases, with 7 bases left in between. The V gene's germline CDR1 is SGHDN and CDR2 FVKESK. CDR3 sequence: CASSQMAHQPQHF. The DNA for the CDR3 is TGTGCCAGCAGCCAAATGGCTCATCAGCCCCAGCATTTT.

The count of this clone is one. This rearrangement joins TRBV7-9 to TRBJ2-4, with D unresolved. Trimming removed 4 bases at V and 1 base at J, with 11 bases between. Germline CDR1 and CDR2: SEHNR and FQNEAQ (reference sequence). The CDR3 sequence is 15 residues long. The CDR3 sequence: CASSSARFAKNIQYF. For the CDR3, the DNA is TGTGCCAGCAGCTCAGCCCGCTTCGCCAAAAACATTCAGTACTTC.

This rearrangement joins TRBV7-9 to TRBJ2-2, with D hard to call. V lost 1 base and J lost 0, with 6 bases in between. The CDR3 contains 15 residues. The germline V gene has CDR1 SEHNR and CDR2 FQNEAQ (reference sequence). Here the CDR3 reads CASSLDSPNTGELFF. CDR3 nucleotides: TGTGCCAGCAGCTTAGACAGCCCGAACACCGGGGAGCTGTTTTTT.